This T cell receptor beta chain stems from a study of T cell repertoires in cytomegalovirus infection. This clonotype was picked up a small number of times. Germline V gene sequence: CDR1 SGHVS, CDR2 FQNEAQ. Trimming shortened V by 1 base and J by 10 bases, and 17 bases separated the two germline ends. CDR3 length equals 15 residues. Each CDR3 protein is one row after TCRdb ran MiXCR on the reads. The table shows some 700,000 distinct CDR3 sequences, with approximately 34% occurring only once. The sequence came from a human donor in good health (CMV status not recorded). Some clones in this sample may be carry-over from other donors' samples. V usage is TRBV7-8 and J usage is TRBJ2-1, with D maybe TRBD1 (5 bases). Sequenced material: PBMCs. Here the CDR3 reads CASSLVPEGAAEQFF. The CDR3 DNA reads TGTGCCAGCAGCTTAGTGCCGGAAGGGGCAGCGGAGCAGTTCTTC. Filled out from reference TRBV7-8 and TRBJ2-1, the complete variable domain reads GAGVSQSPRYKVAKRGQDVALRCDPISGHVSLFWYQQALGQGPEFLTYFQNEAQLDKSGLPSDRFFAERPEGSVSTLKIQRTQQEDSAVYLCASSLVPEGAAEQFFGPGTRLTVL.